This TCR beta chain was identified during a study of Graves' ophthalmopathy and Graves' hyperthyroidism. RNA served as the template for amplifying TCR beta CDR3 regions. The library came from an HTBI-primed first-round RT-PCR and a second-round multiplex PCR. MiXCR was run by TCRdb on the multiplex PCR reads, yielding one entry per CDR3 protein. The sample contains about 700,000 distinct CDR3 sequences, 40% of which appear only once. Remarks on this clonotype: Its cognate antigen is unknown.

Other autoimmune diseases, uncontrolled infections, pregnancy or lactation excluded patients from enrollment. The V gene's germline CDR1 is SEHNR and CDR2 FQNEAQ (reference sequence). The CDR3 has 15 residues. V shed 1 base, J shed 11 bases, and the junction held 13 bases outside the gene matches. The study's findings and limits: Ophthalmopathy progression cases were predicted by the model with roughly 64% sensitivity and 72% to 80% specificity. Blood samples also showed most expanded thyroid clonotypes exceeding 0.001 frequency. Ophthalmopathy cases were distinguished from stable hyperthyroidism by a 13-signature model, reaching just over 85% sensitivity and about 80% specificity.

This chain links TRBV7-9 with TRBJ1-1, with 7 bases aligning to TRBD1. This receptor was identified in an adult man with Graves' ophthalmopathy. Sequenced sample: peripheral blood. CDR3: CASSLGTHPGQFAFF. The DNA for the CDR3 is TGTGCCAGCAGCTTAGGCACGCATCCGGGACAGTTCGCTTTCTTT.